The clone carrying this TCR beta chain was detected many times. This entry is derived from a study of T cells in Graves' hyperthyroidism and ophthalmopathy. Amplification of TCR beta CDR3 regions used RNA as the template. Primed by the HTBI set, a first-round RT-PCR was run on the TCR CDR3. TCRdb reprocessed the multiplex PCR reads via MiXCR and lists one record per CDR3 protein. The sample lists around 520,000 distinct CDR3 sequences, less than 25% occurring once. Germline CDR1 and CDR2: MNHNS and SASEGT. This CDR3 spans 14 amino acids. V was trimmed by 5 bases and J by 1 base, leaving 12 bases between them. Among ophthalmopathy patients, the Clinical Activity Score reached at least 3, the NOSPECS grade reached at least 4, and duration remained under 3 months.

The sequenced sample consisted of blood. The rearrangement uses TRBV6-1 and TRBJ2-7; D ambiguous. This receptor was taken from a woman in her twenties or thirties with Graves' ophthalmopathy. In DNA form, the CDR3 reads TGTGCCAGCAGTATCGGACGAGGATCCTACGAGCAGTACTTC. Translated: CASSIGRGSYEQYF.